Each of the 15 T cell receptor beta chains below was sequenced from the same sample in a study of long-term antiretroviral therapy in people with HIV. Sequencing relied on immunoSEQ assay v3.0, run at survey level. The assay was immunoSEQ multiplex PCR, and TCRdb's table has in-frame clones only and misses some. The data show over 30,000 clones, almost 97% seen once. The specimen comprised unsorted PBMCs, sampled 6.9 years after starting antiretroviral therapy. The receptors stem from a man in his thirties or forties with HIV.

The V and J genes are TRBV30 and TRBJ1-1; D call uncertain. CDR3 size: 12 residues. Germline values: CDR1 GTSNPN, CDR2 SVGIG (reference sequence). V was trimmed by 3 bases and J by 1 base, leaving 6 bases between them. CDR3 region: CAWRRQNTEAFF. DNA of the CDR3: TGTGCCTGGAGGAGACAGAACACTGAAGCTTTCTTT.

The CDR3 sequence: CASSQKTDPYEQYF. CDR3 coding DNA: TGCGCCAGCAGCCAGAAGACAGATCCTTACGAGCAGTACTTC. The chain employs TRBV5-1 and TRBJ2-7; possibly TRBD1 for D (5 bases). With 4 bases removed from V and 4 bases from J, the gap between germline ends came to 15 bases. Germline assignment: CDR1 SGHRS and CDR2 YFSETQ. This CDR3 is built from 14 residues.

V usage is TRBV5-4 and J usage is TRBJ2-2; D tentatively fits TRBD1 or TRBD2 (6 bases each). This CDR3 comprises 15 residues. Trimming stripped 2 bases from V and 4 bases from J, with 12 bases between. The germline V gene encodes CDR1 SGHNT and CDR2 YYREEE (reference sequence). This CDR3 is CASSLGGAGTGELFF. The DNA for the CDR3 is TGTGCCAGCAGCTTAGGGGGAGCGGGCACCGGGGAGCTGTTTTTT.

The genes are TRBV12-5 and TRBJ2-3; 8 positions agree with TRBD1. Germline-derived CDR1 and CDR2 are LGHNT and FRNRAP. V lost 6 bases and J lost 5; bases outside the gene matches: 10. There are 15 residues in the CDR3. The CDR3 spells CASGSGQGSLDTQYF. The DNA of the CDR3 is TGTGCTAGTGGCTCTGGACAGGGAAGTTTAGATACGCAGTATTTT.

The chain carries TRBV19 and TRBJ2-6, with 9 nucleotides matching TRBD2. Germline loops: CDR1 LNHDA, CDR2 SQIVND (reference sequence). Trimming removed 7 bases from V and 4 bases from J; junction bases left unmatched: 5. This CDR3 has 15 amino acids. The DNA of the CDR3 is TGTGCCAGTAAGGGACTAGCTTCCGGGGCCAACGTCCTGACTTTC. It yields the protein CASKGLASGANVLTF.

The CDR3 sequence is CAISDAAGPYEQYF. CDR3 in DNA: TGTGCCATCAGTGACGCAGCGGGACCCTACGAGCAGTACTTC. V gene TRBV10-3 combines with J gene TRBJ2-7; 7 bases align to TRBD2. The CDR3 is 14 residues long. Trimming at V came to 3 bases and at J to 2 bases, leaving 4 bases not matched to a gene. CDR1 ENHRY and CDR2 SYGVKD come from the germline V gene.

The gene calls are TRBV10-3 and TRBJ1-3; unclear D gene. From germline, CDR1 is ENHRY and CDR2 SYGVKD. There are 12 residues in the CDR3. V lost 10 bases and J lost 4, with 11 bases in between. DNA of the CDR3: TGTGCCACCCTCGGACCGGGAAACACCATATATTTT. Its protein is CATLGPGNTIYF.

In this sample, this clone turned up once. The chain recombines TRBV5-4 with TRBJ2-1; D perhaps matches TRBD2 (6 bases). V was cut by 3 bases and J by 2 bases, with 15 bases left in between. The CDR3 contains 16 residues. Germline lookup yields CDR1 SGHNT and CDR2 YYREEE (reference sequence). CDR3 nucleotides: TGTGCCAGCAGCTCTGGTGGAGGGGTCACCTACAATGAGCAGTTCTTC. Translation: CASSSGGGVTYNEQFF.

The CDR3 DNA is TGTGCCAGCAGTGACATCCCGGGACAGGGGTCCGGAAACACCATATATTTT. Amino acid sequence: CASSDIPGQGSGNTIYF. The V gene is TRBV2, the J gene TRBJ1-3; TRBD1 matches 10 bases. CDR3 size: 17 residues. Per germline, CDR1 SNHLY and CDR2 FYNNEI. Trimming removed 3 bases from V and 4 bases from J; junction bases left unmatched: 9. Combining the CDR3 with reference TRBV2 and TRBJ1-3 gives the whole variable domain EPEVTQTPSHQVTQMGQEVILRCVPISNHLYFYWYRQILGQKVEFLVSFYNNEISEKSEIFDDQFSVERPDGSNFTLKIRSTKLEDSAMYFCASSDIPGQGSGNTIYFGEGSWLTVV.

This clone was detected once. This chain uses TRBV2 with TRBJ1-1; D is unclear. Per germline, CDR1 SNHLY and CDR2 FYNNEI. V was cut by 2 bases and J by 1 base, with 5 bases left in between. The CDR3 is made up of 13 amino acids. The CDR3 sequence: CASSEWRNTEAFF. The CDR3 DNA reads TGTGCCAGCAGTGAATGGCGGAACACTGAAGCTTTCTTT.

V is TRBV7-2 and J is TRBJ1-5; D is uncertain. Germline assignment: CDR1 SGHTA and CDR2 FQGNSA. Trimming took 7 bases from V and 1 from J, leaving 14 bases between them. The CDR3 is 15 amino acids. CDR3 DNA sequence: TGTGCCAGCAACTTCACCCGGGTGAGCAATCAGCCCCAGCATTTT. Protein: CASNFTRVSNQPQHF.

The V and J genes are TRBV10-3 and TRBJ2-1; D is tentatively TRBD1 or TRBD2 (6 bases each). V lost 9 bases and J 7 bases, leaving 10 bases between the germline ends. The CDR3 is made up of 11 amino acids. CDR1 and CDR2 (germline): ENHRY, SYGVKD. The CDR3 spells CAIGGGNEQFF. In DNA, the CDR3 is TGTGCCATTGGAGGGGGAAATGAGCAGTTCTTC.

On this clone: The junction does not match germline at one end; this may be a read error. CDR3 loop: CASSFPPPGSPAF. The DNA for the CDR3 is TGTGCCAGCAGCTTTCCCCCGCCCGGGTCACCCGCCTTC. The rearrangement links TRBV7-9 to TRBJ1-2, with no clear D. CDR1 and CDR2 from the germline V gene are SEHNR and FQNEAQ (reference sequence). The CDR3 is 13 amino acids.

The count of this clone is one. The V call is TRBV6-5, the J call TRBJ2-5; TRBD1 or TRBD2 may be the D gene (6 bases each). V lost 2 bases and J 2 bases, leaving 9 bases between the germline ends. CDR1 and CDR2 (germline): MNHEY, SVGAGI. The length of the CDR3 is 14 residues. The CDR3 coding sequence is TGTGCCAGCAGTTACAGGGGGAGGCAAGAGACCCAGTACTTC. This sequence encodes CASSYRGRQETQYF.

This chain links TRBV4-3 with TRBJ2-1; D uncertain. V was clipped by 6 bases and J by 12 bases, with 12 bases between them. Germline lookup yields CDR1 LGHNA and CDR2 YSLEER. The CDR3 contains 11 residues. This CDR3 reads CASRFIWRQFF. The CDR3, as DNA: TGCGCCAGCAGGTTCATTTGGCGGCAGTTCTTC.